These 26 T cell receptor beta chains were all obtained from the same sample, sequenced in a study of tumor-infiltrating lymphocytes in primary liver carcinoma. Investigators took RNA and DNA out together from 20-30 mg of unsorted bulk tissue. Starting material of 500 ng total RNA yielded TCR beta cDNA via a constant-region primer. Construction of TCR beta libraries relied on three successive nested multiplex PCR rounds employing slightly modified ARM-PCR. Running about 11 cycles apiece, the first two PCR rounds relied on TRBV1-TRBV30 forward primers together with a C-beta reverse primer. Via MiXCR, TCRdb re-called the multiplex PCR reads, giving one row per CDR3 protein. The table lists roughly 55,000 distinct CDR3 sequences, 70% to 85% of them singletons. Sequencing was done on a sample of liver tumor tissue from sampling region 2. Subset in this sample: tumor region T2, inferior pole. The receptors were gathered from a man aged 35 to 55 with primary liver carcinoma and hepatitis B virus infection.

This clonotype was found a few times. This chain joins TRBV28 and TRBJ2-7, with TRBD1 identical over 9 bases. Looked up from germline, CDR1 is MDHEN and CDR2 is SYDVKM. The CDR3 is 16 residues long. Unmatched junction bases numbered 13, after V lost 4 bases and J lost 6 bases. Here the CDR3 reads CASSSPEGTGFGEQYF. CDR3 nucleotides: TGTGCCAGCAGTTCCCCCGAAGGGACAGGGTTCGGCGAGCAGTACTTC.

In regard to this clonotype: Because it lacks the conserved phenylalanine or tryptophan at the end, this CDR3 is likely a read error. The CDR3 DNA reads as TGTGCCAGCAGCCTTTTAGCGGGAGAGGCTCGAAATGAGCAGTTCTCC. Its translation: CASSLLAGEARNEQFS. The J gene is TRBJ2-1, the V gene TRBV11-2, with TRBD2 identical over 9 bases. This CDR3 spans 16 amino acids. CDR1 is SGHAT, CDR2 FQNNGV, per germline. Trimming removed 5 bases from V and 7 bases from J; junction bases left unmatched: 12.

In regard to this clonotype: Sequence at one end of the junction differs from germline and may be a read error. V and J are TRBV11-2 and TRBJ2-5, with TRBD2 matching 8 bases. This CDR3 spans 16 amino acids. Germline V lookup: CDR1 SGHAT, CDR2 FQNNGV. CDR3 loop: CTSSQTPGGGKETLCF. The DNA for the CDR3 is TGTACCAGCAGCCAAACTCCTGGCGGGGGGAAAGAGACCCTGTGTTTC.

Concerning this clonotype: An end of the junction differs from the germline gene, which may be a read error. The chain recombines TRBV12-3 or TRBV12-4 with TRBJ2-5; D is ambiguous. The CDR3 runs 11 residues. The CDR3 loop is CAGSFVEAQYF. The CDR3 bases are TGTGCCGGCAGTTTCGTAGAGGCCCAGTACTTC.

This chain uses TRBV9 with TRBJ2-1, with 10 bases aligning to TRBD1. The CDR3 runs 16 residues. J gave up 6 bases and V 0 bases, and 6 bases lay outside the gene matches. The germline CDR1 and CDR2 sequences are SGDLS and YYNGEE. In nucleotides, the CDR3 is TGTGCCAGCAGCGTAGAAGGGACAGGGGTGGTCAATGAGCAGTTCTTC. It specifies CASSVEGTGVVNEQFF.

Turning to this clonotype: With a much larger clone just one base away, this may be a read error. In this CDR3 the conserved last residue, phenylalanine or tryptophan, is missing, so a read error is likely. The V call is TRBV19, the J call TRBJ2-1; D may match TRBD1 or TRBD2 (5 bases each). Trimming left V 3 bases short and J 4 bases short, with 19 bases between. The CDR3 runs to 17 residues. The V gene's germline CDR1 is LNHDA and CDR2 SQIVND (reference sequence). CDR3 loop: CASSITPVGTRYNEQFV. The CDR3 region has the DNA TGTGCCAGTAGTATCACTCCTGTCGGGACCAGGTACAATGAGCAGTTCGTC.

Worth noting for this clonotype: The junction differs from germline at one of its ends, possibly a read error. This chain links TRBV6-1 with TRBJ2-7; D gene unclear. CDR1 is MNHNS and CDR2 is SASEGT in the germline V gene. The CDR3 runs to 11 residues. DNA of the CDR3: TGTGCCAGAAGTGAAACGTGGGAGCAGTACTTC. Protein: CARSETWEQYF.

This clonotype was recorded once. This chain joins TRBV6-2 or TRBV6-3 and TRBJ2-4; no clear D gene. Germline assignment: CDR1 MNHEY and CDR2 SVGEGT. This CDR3 has 14 amino acids. The chain's CDR3 is CVGSLELAKNIQYF. The CDR3 nucleotides are TGTGTCGGCAGTTTGGAACTAGCCAAAAACATTCAGTACTTC.

Comments on this clonotype: With a much larger clone just one base away, this may be a read error. The chain couples TRBV28 to TRBJ1-1; possibly TRBD1 for D (5 bases). The V gene's germline CDR1 is MDHEN and CDR2 SYDVKM. The CDR3 is 16 residues long. CDR3 sequence (DNA): TGTGCCAACAGTTTCTCAGGGACCGGAATCGGGACTGAAGCTTTCTTT. Residues: CANSFSGTGIGTEAFF.

In the case of this clonotype: At one of its ends the junction is not consistent with the germline gene, which may arise from a read error. V and J are TRBV11-1 and TRBJ2-2; 7 nucleotides line up with TRBD2. Germline V CDR1 and CDR2: SGHAT, FQDESV (reference sequence). The CDR3 is 15 amino acids. This CDR3 reads CASNSAGLPPEELFF. As DNA, the CDR3 is TGTGCCAGCAACTCAGCGGGACTTCCTCCCGAGGAGCTATTTTTT.

A word on this clonotype: This may arise from a read error, as a much more abundant clone is one base away. This rearrangement joins TRBV11-2 to TRBJ2-5; D is possibly TRBD1 (7 bases). The germline V gene encodes CDR1 SGHAT and CDR2 FQNNGV. The CDR3 extends over 20 amino acids. CDR3 sequence (DNA): TGTGCCAGCAGCCCCCTCCCGGGAGAGACAGGGTTTTCCGAAAAAGAGTCCCAGTACTTC. It is translated as CASSPLPGETGFSEKESQYF.

A word on this clonotype: Germline and junction disagree at one end, which may indicate a read error. The rearrangement links TRBV4-2 to TRBJ2-7; D call uncertain. Germline V gives CDR1 LGHNA, CDR2 YNFKEQ. The CDR3 length is 12 residues. CDR3 protein: CARSQGVNEQYF. CDR3 DNA: TGCGCCAGGAGCCAAGGTGTGAACGAGCAATACTTC.

There are many counts of this clonotype. This chain uses TRBV5-4 with TRBJ2-2, with TRBD2 matching over 7 bases. This CDR3 is 19 amino acids long. Germline CDR1 reads SGHNT; CDR2 reads YYREEE (reference sequence). V shed 2 bases, J shed 1 base, and the junction held 14 bases outside the gene matches. CDR3 protein: CASSLRLGTTSLNTGELFF. CDR3 sequence (DNA): TGTGCCAGCAGCTTACGCCTCGGGACTACCAGCCTGAACACCGGGGAGCTGTTTTTT.

V and J are TRBV29-1 and TRBJ1-3; 8 positions match TRBD1. The CDR3 length is 13 residues. The V gene end was trimmed by 7 bases and the J gene end by 1 base; junction bases not matched to a gene: 3. The germline V gene has CDR1 SQVTM and CDR2 ANQGSEA. The DNA of the CDR3 is TGCAGCGGACAGGGGATATCTGGAAACACCATATATTTT. Protein: CSGQGISGNTIYF. Variable domain in full (rest from reference TRBV29-1 and TRBJ1-3): SAVISQKPSRDICQRGTSLTIQCQVDSQVTMMFWYRQQPGQSLTLIATANQGSEATYESGFVIDKFPISRPNLTFSTLTVSNMSPEDSSIYLCSGQGISGNTIYFGEGSWLTVV.

The V call is TRBV4-3, the J call TRBJ2-1, with 13 bases lining up with TRBD2. Germline trimming cut 4 bases from V and 12 bases from J; bases unmatched to any gene: 6. The CDR3 is made up of 14 amino acids. Germline V lookup: CDR1 LGHNA, CDR2 YSLEER. The CDR3 here is CASSLGLAGVPQFF. The CDR3 DNA reads as TGCGCCAGCAGCCTTGGACTAGCGGGAGTGCCGCAGTTCTTC.

For this clonotype: One junction end disagrees with the germline gene, perhaps due to a read error. The V and J genes are TRBV11-2 and TRBJ2-2, with D possibly being TRBD2 (6 bases). CDR1 SGHAT and CDR2 FQNNGV come from the germline V gene. The CDR3 length is 17 residues. CDR3 nucleotides: TGTGCCAGCAGCATAACATTAGGAGGGGTGAACACCTGGGAGCTGTTTTTT. Amino acid sequence: CASSITLGGVNTWELFF.

V and J are TRBV11-2 and TRBJ2-7; D assignment may be TRBD1 or TRBD2 (5 bases each). This CDR3 region has 15 residues. V was clipped by 1 base and J by 2 bases, with 12 bases between them. Germline V lookup: CDR1 SGHAT, CDR2 FQNNGV. CDR3 in amino acids: CASSLGWGTTYEQYF. CDR3 sequence (DNA): TGTGCCAGCAGCTTAGGGTGGGGGACCACCTACGAGCAGTACTTC.

The table lists this clonotype with a few counts. Compared with germline, one end of the junction differs, possibly owing to a read error. This chain joins TRBV6-1 and TRBJ2-6; D is possibly TRBD1 or TRBD2 (5 bases each). This CDR3 region has 15 residues. The germline V gene encodes CDR1 MNHNS and CDR2 SASEGT. The CDR3 DNA sequence: TGTGCCAGCAGTCCCCGAGGGGCTGGGGCCAATGTCCTGACTTTC. Its translation: CASSPRGAGANVLTF.

This clonotype was counted once. The V call is TRBV4-3, the J call TRBJ2-1; D gene ambiguous. V lost 0 bases and J 5 bases, leaving 14 bases between the germline ends. CDR3 length: 16 residues. CDR1 is LGHNA, CDR2 YSLEER, per germline. The CDR3 region has the DNA TGCGCCAGCAGCCAAGAACCCTACTCAGAAAACAATGAGCAGTTCTTC. This encodes CASSQEPYSENNEQFF.

Points on this clonotype: A junction boundary mismatches the germline segment, possibly from a read error. The CDR3 coding sequence is TGTGTCAGCAGCTTAGCGGGCGGGAGTCACGACGGGCAGTACTTC. Protein sequence: CVSSLAGGSHDGQYF. The chain joins TRBV11-2 to TRBJ2-7, with 7 bases aligning to TRBD2. The CDR3 consists of 15 residues. From germline, CDR1 is SGHAT and CDR2 FQNNGV.

About this clonotype itself: Germline is not matched at one junction end, which may reflect a read error. The chain couples TRBV28 to TRBJ1-6; D gene uncertain. CDR3 length: 15 residues. Germline lookup yields CDR1 MDHEN and CDR2 SYDVKM. CDR3 amino acids: CASSTGSPNNSHLHF. CDR3 bases: TGTGCCAGTAGTACGGGATCGCCTAATAATTCACACCTCCACTTT.

This clonotype has a single count. In DNA, the CDR3 is TGCGCCAACAACCAAGATCCCTACTCAGAATACAATGAGCAGTTCTTC. It translates to CANNQDPYSEYNEQFF. This chain connects TRBV4-3 to TRBJ2-1; no firm D call. V lost 10 bases, J lost 4 bases, and 23 bases lay in between. CDR1 and CDR2 from the germline V gene are LGHNA and YSLEER. CDR3 length: 16 amino acids.

Points on this clonotype: A much bigger clone sits one base away, suggesting this may be a read error. The chain's CDR3 is CASREGAGGGNVYEQYF. CDR3 sequence (DNA): TGTGCCAGCAGAGAAGGGGCCGGCGGGGGTAACGTGTACGAGCAGTACTTC. The chain joins TRBV6-1 to TRBJ2-7, with 7 bases matching TRBD2. Germline CDR1 MNHNS, CDR2 SASEGT. The CDR3 is 17 residues long.

Notes on this clonotype: Mismatch with germline at one junction end may stem from a read error. The gene calls are TRBV3-1 and TRBJ2-2, with D possibly TRBD2 on 6 matching bases. The germline CDR1 and CDR2 sequences are LGHDT and YNNKEL (reference sequence). This CDR3 region has 13 residues. CDR3 in amino acids: CDSSQDRGGELFF. CDR3 in DNA: TGTGACAGCAGCCAAGATCGGGGGGGGGAGCTGTTTTTT.

In regard to this clonotype: The conserved closing phenylalanine or tryptophan is absent in this CDR3, likely reflecting a read error. The chain combines TRBV28 with TRBJ1-5; TRBD1 aligns across 8 bases. This CDR3 has 15 amino acids. Germline lookup yields CDR1 MDHEN and CDR2 SYDVKM. DNA of the CDR3: TGCGCCAGCAGCACCTTGGACAGGGAAAATCAGCCCCAGCATCTT. Protein sequence: CASSTLDRENQPQHL.

This chain links TRBV2 with TRBJ1-4; D is unclear. CDR1 SNHLY and CDR2 FYNNEI come from the germline V gene. There are 16 residues in the CDR3. Trimming left V 2 bases short and J 0 bases short, with 10 bases between. The CDR3 bases are TGTGCCAGCAGTGAATGGGCCCCAGCAACTAATGAAAAACTGTTTTTT. The encoded protein is CASSEWAPATNEKLFF.